The 19 T cell receptor beta chains in this list originate from one sample, sequenced in a study of T cell responses to AZD1222 COVID-19 vaccine. Clones were read by immunoSEQ multiplex PCR, and TCRdb kept only the in-frame ones, dropping some. Counted here are under 200,000 clones, 88% occurring once; the ten biggest clones make up about 24%. The material was peripheral blood, obtained 28 days after the second AZD1222 dose. These receptor sequences come from an adult who received the AZD1222 COVID-19 vaccine.

CDR3 region: CASSPGPGGNQPQHF. The CDR3 DNA is TGTGCCAGCAGCCCGGGCCCGGGGGGCAATCAGCCCCAGCATTTT. This chain links TRBV6-5 with TRBJ1-5; a weak D match, TRBD1 (5 bases). Looked up from germline, CDR1 is MNHEY and CDR2 is SVGAGI. Trimming cost V 6 bases and J 2 bases, with 14 bases left between them. The CDR3 sequence is 15 residues long.

This clone was seen more than once but under ten times. This chain links TRBV18 with TRBJ2-7; 9 nucleotides align to TRBD1. Trimming took 6 bases from V and 1 from J; bases not matched to a gene: 7. The CDR3 is made up of 15 amino acids. Germline loops: CDR1 KGHSH, CDR2 LQKENI. CDR3 coding DNA: TGTGCCAGCTCTGAGGGACAGGGACCATCCTACGAGCAGTACTTC. Residues: CASSEGQGPSYEQYF.

The V gene is TRBV19, the J gene TRBJ1-2; the D gene is possibly TRBD1 (5 bases). Germline V gene data show CDR1 as LNHDA and CDR2 as SQIVND (reference sequence). CDR3 length: 14 residues. Trimming removed 8 bases at V and 3 bases at J, with 16 bases between. This CDR3 is CASRDFMSDYGYTF. The CDR3 DNA is TGTGCCAGTCGGGACTTCATGAGTGACTATGGCTACACCTTC.

This rearrangement joins TRBV7-8 to TRBJ2-7; 7 bases agree with TRBD1. There are 15 residues in the CDR3. Per the germline V gene, CDR1 is SGHVS and CDR2 is FQNEAQ. V trimming: 6 bases; J trimming: 2 bases; junction bases outside the gene matches: 10. The CDR3 DNA sequence: TGTGCCAGCAGGCGAGGACAGGACCTCCCCTACGAGCAGTACTTC. Translating gives CASRRGQDLPYEQYF.

The genes are TRBV7-2 and TRBJ2-7; no reliable D call. Trimming took off 5 bases at V and 4 bases at J, with 9 bases between the two ends. The CDR3 runs 12 residues. Per the germline V gene, CDR1 is SGHTA and CDR2 is FQGNSA. In DNA form, the CDR3 reads TGTGCCAGCAGCCCAGCGTGGTACGAGCAGTACTTC. This encodes CASSPAWYEQYF.

The V and J genes are TRBV5-6 and TRBJ2-2; tentatively, D is TRBD1 (5 bases). In germline, CDR1 is SGHDT, CDR2 YYEEEE. The CDR3 has 15 residues. V was trimmed by 4 bases and J by 6 bases, leaving 16 bases between them. CDR3 DNA sequence: TGTGCCAGCAGCCCACAGGTTGGGGCTGCCGGGGAGCTGTTTTTT. It codes for CASSPQVGAAGELFF. Complete variable domain (other parts from reference TRBV5-6 and TRBJ2-2): DAGVTQSPTHLIKTRGQQVTLRCSPKSGHDTVSWYQQALGQGPQFIFQYYEEEERQRGNFPDRFSGHQFPNYSSELNVNALLLGDSALYLCASSPQVGAAGELFFGEGSRLTVL.

CDR3 coding DNA: TGTGCCAGCAGCGTAGAGTCCGGGACTAGTCAAGGTAGGTTTCCGTTGATTGAGCAGTACTTC. Its translation: CASSVESGTSQGRFPLIEQYF. The rearrangement links TRBV9 to TRBJ2-7, with TRBD2 identical over 8 bases. V was clipped by 0 bases and J by 7 bases; unmatched bases: 27. The CDR3 is 21 residues long. Germline loops: CDR1 SGDLS, CDR2 YYNGEE.

DNA for the CDR3: TGCGCCAGCAGCATACGCCAGCTACAAGACAATGAGCAGTTCTTC. Translating gives CASSIRQLQDNEQFF. The rearrangement joins TRBV5-1 to TRBJ2-1; no clear D. Germline loops: CDR1 SGHRS, CDR2 YFSETQ. V dropped 4 bases and J dropped 5 bases, with 16 bases sitting between them. The CDR3 is 15 residues long.

This clone turned up a few times. The V gene is TRBV11-1, the J gene TRBJ2-7; D may be TRBD1 (5 bases). CDR1 is SGHAT, CDR2 FQDESV, per germline (reference sequence). Trimming pared 5 bases from V and 3 bases from J, leaving 14 bases between. CDR3 length: 14 residues. The CDR3 DNA is TGTGCCAGCAGCGTACCCGGACAAAGCTACGAGCAGTACTTC. This gives the protein CASSVPGQSYEQYF.

The rearrangement links TRBV19 to TRBJ2-4; no clear D gene. This CDR3 has 15 residues. Germline assignment: CDR1 LNHDA and CDR2 SQIVND (reference sequence). Trimming took 1 base from V and 3 from J, leaving 10 bases between them. CDR3 sequence: CASSIGPGLKNIQYF. CDR3 nucleotide sequence: TGTGCCAGTAGTATAGGTCCCGGCCTCAAAAACATTCAGTACTTC.

This clone was observed once. V usage is TRBV7-9 and J usage is TRBJ2-7; D perhaps matches TRBD1 (6 bases). V dropped 5 bases and J dropped 2 bases, with 7 bases sitting between them. The CDR3 has 12 residues. Looked up from germline, CDR1 is SEHNR and CDR2 is FQNEAQ (reference sequence). CDR3 region: CASSRDTYEQYF. The CDR3 nucleotides are TGTGCCAGCAGCAGGGACACCTACGAGCAGTACTTC.

This clone was detected only once. This chain connects TRBV3-1 (or the pseudogene TRBV3-2) to TRBJ2-1; 8 bases map to TRBD1. CDR1 is LGHDT, CDR2 YNNKEL, per germline (reference sequence). V lost 1 base and J lost 14; bases outside the gene matches: 7. The CDR3 totals 13 residues. CDR3 coding DNA: TGTGCCAGCAGCCAAGCGGACAGGGATCGGGAGTTCTTC. Translation: CASSQADRDREFF.

This chain links TRBV10-3 with TRBJ2-2; 11 bases match TRBD1. In germline, CDR1 is ENHRY, CDR2 SYGVKD. This CDR3 region has 16 residues. Trimming removed 6 bases from V and 4 bases from J; junction bases left unmatched: 7. For the CDR3, the DNA is TGTGCCATCAGACCCGGGACAGGGGGGGGCACCGGGGAGCTGTTTTTT. This codes for CAIRPGTGGGTGELFF.

This chain uses TRBV6-5 with TRBJ2-7; D might be TRBD1 or TRBD2, each matching 5 bases. V lost 0 bases to trimming and J lost 5 bases, with 11 bases between them. CDR1 and CDR2 (germline): MNHEY, SVGAGI. This CDR3 region has 14 residues. CDR3 loop: CASSYSLRGDEQYF. The CDR3 DNA reads as TGTGCCAGCAGTTACTCACTGAGGGGCGACGAGCAGTACTTC.

The gene calls are TRBV6-1 and TRBJ2-7; TRBD1 is a possible D gene (6 bases). This CDR3 is 13 amino acids long. Germline V CDR1 and CDR2: MNHNS, SASEGT. V lost 6 bases, J lost 6 bases, and 15 bases lay in between. CDR3 residues: CASSQGGTGEQYF. The CDR3 DNA sequence: TGTGCCAGCAGCCAAGGGGGAACTGGCGAGCAGTACTTC.

V and J are TRBV7-9 and TRBJ1-1; D gene unclear. Trimming took off 5 bases at V and 2 bases at J, with 15 bases between the two ends. Germline-derived CDR1 and CDR2 are SEHNR and FQNEAQ (reference sequence). The CDR3 runs to 15 residues. The CDR3 DNA is TGTGCCAGCAGCCCAAGGAGGGAGCCCAACACTGAAGCTTTCTTT. Residues: CASSPRREPNTEAFF. Together with reference TRBV7-9 and TRBJ1-1, the CDR3 gives the full variable domain: DTGVSQNPRHKITKRGQNVTFRCDPISEHNRLYWYRQTLGQGPEFLTYFQNEAQLEKSRLLSDRFSAERPKGSFSTLEIQRTEQGDSAMYLCASSPRREPNTEAFFGQGTRLTVV.

This sequence joins TRBV11-2 and TRBJ1-3; perhaps TRBD1 as D (6 bases). The germline V and J ends were trimmed by 4 bases and 0 bases, with 10 bases remaining between them. This CDR3 contains 15 residues. Germline assignment: CDR1 SGHAT and CDR2 FQNNGV. The CDR3 spells CASSSTGHSGNTIYF. In DNA form, the CDR3 reads TGTGCCAGCAGCTCAACAGGGCACTCTGGAAACACCATATATTTT.

The CDR3 spells CASRDGEGAYEQYF. Here the CDR3 DNA reads TGTGCCAGCAGGGACGGGGAGGGTGCCTACGAGCAGTACTTC. This chain joins TRBV2 and TRBJ2-7, with 7 bases aligning to TRBD2. The V gene end was trimmed by 6 bases and the J gene end by 2 bases; junction bases not matched to a gene: 7. Germline values: CDR1 SNHLY, CDR2 FYNNEI. This CDR3 is 14 amino acids long.

A word on this clone: A read error may explain this, as a much larger clone is one base away. The V and J genes are TRBV7-9 and TRBJ2-3; D unclear. V shed 4 bases and J shed 2 bases, with 4 bases lying between them. Germline loops: CDR1 SEHNR, CDR2 FQNEAQ (reference sequence). There are 12 residues in the CDR3. CDR3 coding DNA: TGTGCCAGCAGCTCCCACACAGATACGCAGTATTTT. Its protein is CASSSHTDTQYF.